A selection of T cell receptor beta chains follows, all from one sample in a study of blood T cell repertoires in COVID-19. Sequenced by immunoSEQ multiplex PCR; TCRdb stores in-frame clones only, minus some. The profile shows more than 300,000 clones, roughly 86% of them singletons. Sequencing was performed on peripheral blood. These receptors were taken from a woman aged 50 to 65 with acute or convalescent COVID-19. The CDR3 runs from the conserved cysteine through the conserved F or W. The D gene is left open where the match is weak. Clone size is shown for a subset of rows, as once, few, many or a class of expanded clone.

j_call,v_call,clone_size,d_call,cdr3_aa,cdr3_nt
TRBJ2-5,TRBV18,NA,NA,CASSLGPQETQYF,TGTGCCAGCTCCCTCGGTCCCCAAGAGACCCAGTACTTC
TRBJ1-3,TRBV9,NA,NA,CASSYNPGNTIYF,TGTGCCAGCAGTTACAACCCCGGAAACACCATATATTTT
TRBJ2-7,TRBV7-6,NA,NA,CASSQMPGSGYEQYF,TGTGCCAGCAGTCAAATGCCGGGATCAGGCTACGAGCAGTACTTC
TRBJ1-5,TRBV18,few,NA,CASSNTGREPQHF,TGTGCCAGCTCAAATACAGGGCGGGAGCCCCAGCATTTT
TRBJ2-7,TRBV28,NA,TRBD2,CASSSAGGSLSYEQYF,TGTGCCAGCAGCTCTGCGGGGGGGTCCCTTTCCTACGAGCAGTACTTC
TRBJ1-1,TRBV3-1/TRBV3-2,NA,NA,CASNWGVNTEAFF,TGTGCCAGCAACTGGGGGGTGAACACTGAAGCTTTCTTT
TRBJ2-7,TRBV7-9,few,NA,CASSPGQFLSYEQYF,TGTGCCAGCAGCCCTGGACAGTTCCTCTCCTACGAGCAGTACTTC
TRBJ1-2,TRBV5-8,NA,NA,CASSLQGTYYGYTF,TGTGCCAGCAGCTTGCAGGGGACCTATTATGGCTACACCTTC
TRBJ2-1,TRBV28,NA,NA,CASSLTPMNEQFF,TGTGCCAGCAGTTTAACACCCATGAATGAGCAGTTCTTC
TRBJ2-7,TRBV28,NA,TRBD1,CASSSRLDRESPYEQYF,TGTGCCAGCAGTTCCCGGCTGGACAGGGAAAGTCCCTACGAGCAGTACTTC
TRBJ1-5,TRBV18,NA,TRBD1,CASSPDRAIGPQHF,TGTGCCAGCTCACCCGACAGGGCCATAGGGCCCCAGCATTTT
TRBJ2-7,TRBV7-3,NA,TRBD1,CASSVQGASSYEQYF,TGTGCCAGCAGCGTACAGGGGGCGAGCTCCTACGAGCAGTACTTC
TRBJ2-7,TRBV28,NA,NA,CASSTPLSYEQYF,TGTGCCAGCAGTACCCCGCTATCCTACGAGCAGTACTTC
TRBJ1-1,TRBV7-9,few,TRBD1,CASSLGQGSTEAFF,TGTGCCAGCAGCTTAGGACAGGGTAGCACTGAAGCTTTCTTT
TRBJ2-7,TRBV24-1,NA,NA,CATSDLQGWEQYF,TGTGCCACCAGTGATTTGCAGGGCTGGGAGCAGTACTTC
TRBJ1-2,TRBV6-5,NA,NA,CASSRVEALYYGYTF,TGTGCCAGCAGTCGAGTGGAGGCCCTGTACTATGGCTACACCTTC
TRBJ2-5,TRBV7-9,NA,TRBD1,CASSSATGDWETQYF,TGTGCCAGCAGCTCAGCGACAGGGGATTGGGAGACCCAGTACTTC
TRBJ2-3,TRBV12-3/TRBV12-4,NA,NA,CASSFRTDTQYF,TGTGCCAGCAGTTTCAGGACAGATACGCAGTATTTT
TRBJ2-1,TRBV6-6,NA,NA,CASTPGGISDEQFF,TGTGCCAGCACTCCGGGCGGGATATCTGATGAGCAGTTCTTC
TRBJ2-3,TRBV28,NA,TRBD2,CASSAGLAGGRNTQYF,TGTGCCAGCAGCGCGGGACTAGCGGGAGGTCGCAATACGCAGTATTTT
TRBJ2-7,TRBV27,NA,TRBD1,CASKRTGNDYEQYF,TGTGCCAGCAAAAGGACAGGGAATGACTACGAGCAGTACTTC
TRBJ2-3,TRBV24-1,NA,NA,CATSDLLLTADTQYF,TGTGCCACCAGTGATTTGCTCCTGACAGCAGATACGCAGTATTTT
TRBJ2-4,TRBV7-2,NA,NA,CASSLWGDSKNIQYF,TGTGCCAGCAGCTTATGGGGGGACTCCAAAAACATTCAGTACTTC
TRBJ2-6,TRBV5-1,NA,NA,CASSPQHAGANVLTF,TGCGCCAGCAGTCCACAACATGCTGGGGCCAACGTCCTGACTTTC
TRBJ2-1,TRBV10-1,NA,NA,CASSEWVAALDDNEQFF,TGCGCCAGCAGTGAGTGGGTAGCGGCTCTGGATGACAATGAGCAGTTCTTC
TRBJ2-2,TRBV6-5,NA,NA,CASNAQGSTGELFF,TGTGCCAGCAACGCGCAGGGGTCCACCGGGGAGCTGTTTTTT
TRBJ1-4,TRBV5-1,NA,NA,CASSLRNEKLFF,TGCGCCAGCAGCCTGCGCAATGAAAAACTGTTTTTT
TRBJ2-3,TRBV11-3,NA,NA,CASSPRLADTQYF,TGTGCCAGCAGCCCAAGACTAGCAGATACGCAGTATTTT
TRBJ2-2,TRBV5-1,few,TRBD1,CASSLVQGAYGELFF,TGCGCCAGCAGCTTGGTTCAGGGGGCCTACGGGGAGCTGTTTTTT